The rows below give T cell receptor beta chains drawn from one sample of a study of memory CD4+ T cells and cytomegalovirus serostatus. Method: immunoSEQ multiplex PCR; TCRdb's copy keeps in-frame clones and lacks some. The profile shows over 50,000 clones, roughly 80% of them singletons. Sequencing was performed on memory CD4+ T cells from blood. These receptors all stem from an adult in good health and CMV-seronegative. CDR3s leave out the opening cysteine and the closing phenylalanine or tryptophan. The D gene is left open where the match is weak.

>TRBV11-2|TRBJ2-1|-
ASSPMGSSYNEQF
>TRBV27|TRBJ2-1|-
SHPGPEQF
>TRBV28|TRBJ2-7|TRBD1
ASSSRQGQYHEQY
>TRBV27|TRBJ1-6|-
ASSFGGGSPLH
>TRBV2|TRBJ1-5|TRBD1
ASSQGAGQPQH
>TRBV9|TRBJ2-7|TRBD1
ASSVAGTGGSYEQY
>TRBV7-8|TRBJ1-2|TRBD1
ASSPRAGGYGYT
>TRBV2|TRBJ1-5|-
ASNQGPNQPQH
>TRBV13|TRBJ1-6|TRBD1
ASSLNRGNSPLH
>TRBV18|TRBJ1-2|-
ASSPGPYYGYT
>TRBV5-1|TRBJ1-4|-
ASSLRGEAEKLF
>TRBV15|TRBJ1-5|TRBD1
ATSGQENQPQH
>TRBV25-1|TRBJ2-5|-
ASSDVLGKETQY